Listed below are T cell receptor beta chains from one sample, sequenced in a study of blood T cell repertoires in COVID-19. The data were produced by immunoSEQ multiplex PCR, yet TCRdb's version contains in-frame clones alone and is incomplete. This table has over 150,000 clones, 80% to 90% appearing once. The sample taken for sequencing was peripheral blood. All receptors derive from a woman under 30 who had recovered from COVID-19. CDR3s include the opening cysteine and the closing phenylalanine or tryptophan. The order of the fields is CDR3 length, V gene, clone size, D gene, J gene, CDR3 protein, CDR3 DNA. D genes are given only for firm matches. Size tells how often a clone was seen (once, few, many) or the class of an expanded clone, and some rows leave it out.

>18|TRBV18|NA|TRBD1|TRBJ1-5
CASSDRDRGQMGNQPQHF
TGTGCCAGCTCAGACCGGGACAGGGGGCAAATGGGCAATCAGCCCCAGCATTTT
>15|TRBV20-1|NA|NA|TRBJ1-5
CSASRQGNSNQPQHF
TGCAGTGCTAGTAGGCAGGGAAATAGCAATCAGCCCCAGCATTTT
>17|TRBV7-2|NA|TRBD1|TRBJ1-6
CASSLEDRGLYNSPLHF
TGTGCCAGCAGCTTAGAGGACAGGGGGCTCTATAATTCACCCCTCCACTTT
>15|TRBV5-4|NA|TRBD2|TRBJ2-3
CASSFRGGATDTQYF
TGTGCCAGCAGCTTTCGCGGGGGGGCCACAGATACGCAGTATTTT
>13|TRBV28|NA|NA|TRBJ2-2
CASSLRGTGELFF
TGTGCCAGCAGTTTAAGGGGCACCGGGGAGCTGTTTTTT
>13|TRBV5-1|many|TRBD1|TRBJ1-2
CASRRTGNYGYTF
TGCGCCAGCAGGCGGACAGGGAACTATGGCTACACCTTC
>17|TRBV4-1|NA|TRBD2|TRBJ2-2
CASSQTLAGGFTGELFF
TGCGCCAGCAGCCAAACACTAGCGGGGGGCTTTACAGGGGAGCTGTTTTTT
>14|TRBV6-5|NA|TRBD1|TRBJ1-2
CASSSDRGSDGYTF
TGTGCCAGCAGTTCCGACAGGGGATCGGATGGCTACACCTTC
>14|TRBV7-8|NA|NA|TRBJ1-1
CASSLLQKNTEAFF
TGTGCCAGCAGCTTACTTCAGAAGAACACTGAAGCTTTCTTT
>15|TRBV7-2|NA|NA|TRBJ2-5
CASSLAGGQQETQYF
TGTGCCAGCAGCTTAGCGGGGGGGCAGCAAGAGACCCAGTACTTC
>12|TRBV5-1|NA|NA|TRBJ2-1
CASRGVTNEQFF
TGCGCCAGCAGGGGCGTAACCAATGAGCAGTTCTTC
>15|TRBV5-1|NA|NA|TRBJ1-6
CASSPLPGLDSPLHF
TGCGCCAGCAGCCCCCTTCCGGGTTTAGATTCACCCCTCCACTTT
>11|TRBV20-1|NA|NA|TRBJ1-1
CSARADTEAFF
TGCAGTGCTAGGGCGGACACTGAAGCTTTCTTT
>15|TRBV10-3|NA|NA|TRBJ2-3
CAITLGGATTDTQYF
TGTGCCATCACCCTAGGGGGGGCCACCACAGATACGCAGTATTTT
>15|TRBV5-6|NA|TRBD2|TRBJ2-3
CASIKTSGDTDTQYF
TGTGCCAGCATCAAGACTAGCGGGGACACAGATACGCAGTATTTT
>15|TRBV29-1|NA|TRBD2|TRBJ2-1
CSVYGLGLAYNEQFF
TGCAGCGTTTACGGACTAGGTCTAGCCTACAATGAGCAGTTCTTC
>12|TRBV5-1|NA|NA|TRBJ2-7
CASSSSSYEQYF
TGCGCCAGCAGTTCTAGCTCCTACGAGCAGTACTTC
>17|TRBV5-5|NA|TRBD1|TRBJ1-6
CASSLFSGQGINSPLHF
TGTGCCAGCAGCTTGTTTTCGGGACAGGGGATTAATTCACCCCTCCACTTT
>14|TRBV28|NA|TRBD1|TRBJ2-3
CASSSGTVTDTQYF
TGTGCCAGCAGTTCCGGGACAGTCACAGATACGCAGTATTTT
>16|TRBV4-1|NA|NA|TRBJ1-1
CASSQAGPGVGAEAFF
TGCGCCAGCAGCCAGGCCGGACCGGGAGTTGGGGCTGAAGCTTTCTTT
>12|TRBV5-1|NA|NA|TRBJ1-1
CASSLRGTEAFF
TGCGCCAGCAGCTTGAGGGGGACTGAAGCTTTCTTT
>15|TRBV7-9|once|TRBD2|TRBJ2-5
CASSGASGVQETQYF
TGTGCCAGCAGCGGGGCTAGCGGGGTCCAAGAGACCCAGTACTTC
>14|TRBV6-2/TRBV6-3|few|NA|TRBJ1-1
CASSGGALGTEAFF
TGTGCCAGCAGTGGAGGTGCCCTGGGCACTGAAGCTTTCTTT
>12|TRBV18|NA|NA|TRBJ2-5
CASSPLRETQYF
TGTGCCAGCTCACCTCTAAGAGAGACCCAGTACTTC
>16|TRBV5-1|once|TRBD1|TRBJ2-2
CASSLFVEGASGELFF
TGCGCCAGCAGCTTGTTTGTCGAGGGGGCATCCGGGGAGCTGTTTTTT
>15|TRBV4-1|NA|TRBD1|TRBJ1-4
CASSQGQGTPIRLFF
TGCGCCAGCAGCCAGGGACAGGGCACCCCCATCAGACTGTTTTTT
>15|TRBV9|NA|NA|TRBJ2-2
CASSVVSEHTGELFF
TGTGCCAGCAGCGTAGTCAGCGAACACACCGGGGAGCTGTTTTTT
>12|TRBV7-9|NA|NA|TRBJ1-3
CAMRVSGNTIYF
TGTGCCATGCGGGTCTCTGGAAACACCATATATTTT
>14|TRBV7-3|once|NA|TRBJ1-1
CASSLSQGLTEAFF
TGTGCCAGCAGCTTAAGTCAGGGGTTAACTGAAGCTTTCTTT
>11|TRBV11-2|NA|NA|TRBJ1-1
CASSLGQRAFF
TGTGCCAGCAGCTTAGGACAGAGAGCTTTCTTT
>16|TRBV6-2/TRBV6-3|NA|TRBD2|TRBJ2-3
CASSKGLAGVTDTQYF
TGTGCCAGCAGTAAGGGACTAGCGGGAGTTACAGATACGCAGTATTTT
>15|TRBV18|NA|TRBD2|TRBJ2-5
CASSPLGGAQETQYF
TGTGCCAGCTCACCATTGGGAGGGGCACAAGAGACCCAGTACTTC
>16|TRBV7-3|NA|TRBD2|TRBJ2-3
CASSFPWGEREHTQYF
TGTGCCAGCAGCTTCCCTTGGGGGGAGCGGGAGCATACGCAGTATTTT
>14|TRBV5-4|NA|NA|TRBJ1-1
CASSFDQGRTEAFF
TGTGCCAGCAGCTTCGACCAGGGGCGGACTGAAGCTTTCTTT
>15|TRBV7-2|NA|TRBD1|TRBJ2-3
CASSLGRGLADTQYF
TGTGCCAGCAGCTTAGGCAGGGGGCTTGCAGATACGCAGTATTTT
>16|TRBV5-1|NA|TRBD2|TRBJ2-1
CASSLRLAGETNEQFF
TGCGCCAGCAGCTTACGACTAGCGGGAGAGACCAATGAGCAGTTCTTC
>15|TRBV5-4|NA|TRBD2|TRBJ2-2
CASSWGGRGTGELFF
TGTGCCAGCAGCTGGGGGGGACGGGGCACCGGGGAGCTGTTTTTT
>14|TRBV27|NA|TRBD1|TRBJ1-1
CASSYRGQVTEAFF
TGTGCCAGCAGTTACAGGGGGCAGGTCACTGAAGCTTTCTTT
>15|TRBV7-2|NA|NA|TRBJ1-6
CASSLVDYFYSPLHF
TGTGCCAGCAGCTTAGTGGACTACTTCTATTCACCCCTCCACTTT
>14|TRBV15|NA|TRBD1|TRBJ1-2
CATSRDQGAGGYTF
TGTGCCACCAGCAGAGATCAGGGGGCGGGTGGCTACACCTTC
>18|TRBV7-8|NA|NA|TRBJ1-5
CASSWGGRGRVRDQPQHF
TGTGCCAGCAGCTGGGGAGGTAGGGGACGGGTGAGGGATCAGCCCCAGCATTTT
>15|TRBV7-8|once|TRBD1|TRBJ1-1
CASSGTGGLRTEAFF
TGTGCCAGCAGCGGGACAGGGGGCTTGAGAACTGAAGCTTTCTTT
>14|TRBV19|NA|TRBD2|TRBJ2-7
CASSPGGSQYEQYF
TGTGCCAGTTCTCCTGGCGGGAGCCAATACGAGCAGTACTTC
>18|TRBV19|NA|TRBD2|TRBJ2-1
CASSITGTSGSNRNEQFF
TGTGCCAGTAGTATAACCGGGACTAGCGGGAGTAATCGCAATGAGCAGTTCTTC
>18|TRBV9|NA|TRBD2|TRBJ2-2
CASSVEVSGGPNTGELFF
TGTGCCAGCAGCGTAGAGGTTAGCGGGGGCCCCAACACCGGGGAGCTGTTTTTT